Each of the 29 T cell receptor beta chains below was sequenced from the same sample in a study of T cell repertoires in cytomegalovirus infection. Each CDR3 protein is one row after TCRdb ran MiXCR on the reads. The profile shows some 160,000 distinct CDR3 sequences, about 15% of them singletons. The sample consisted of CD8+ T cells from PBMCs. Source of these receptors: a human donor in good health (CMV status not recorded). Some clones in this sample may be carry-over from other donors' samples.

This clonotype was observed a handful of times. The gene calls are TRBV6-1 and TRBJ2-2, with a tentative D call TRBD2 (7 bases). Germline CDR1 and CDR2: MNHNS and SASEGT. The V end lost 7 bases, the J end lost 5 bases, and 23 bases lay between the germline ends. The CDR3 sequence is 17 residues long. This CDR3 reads CASMRGAGTTRTGELFF. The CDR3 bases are TGTGCCAGCATGAGGGGGGCCGGGACTACTCGGACCGGGGAGCTGTTTTTT.

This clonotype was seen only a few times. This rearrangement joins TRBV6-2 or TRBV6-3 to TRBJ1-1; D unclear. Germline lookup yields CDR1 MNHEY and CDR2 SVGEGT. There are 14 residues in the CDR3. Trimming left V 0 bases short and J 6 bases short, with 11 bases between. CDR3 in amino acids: CASSYSSAAAEAFF. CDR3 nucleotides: TGTGCCAGCAGTTACTCGTCGGCAGCGGCTGAAGCTTTCTTT.

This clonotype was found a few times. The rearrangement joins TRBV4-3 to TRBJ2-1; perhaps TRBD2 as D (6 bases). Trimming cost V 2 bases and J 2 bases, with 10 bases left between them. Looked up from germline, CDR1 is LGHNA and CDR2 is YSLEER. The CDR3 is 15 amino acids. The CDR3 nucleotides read TGCGCCAGCAGCCAACTAGCGCAGGCCTACAATGAGCAGTTCTTC. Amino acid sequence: CASSQLAQAYNEQFF.

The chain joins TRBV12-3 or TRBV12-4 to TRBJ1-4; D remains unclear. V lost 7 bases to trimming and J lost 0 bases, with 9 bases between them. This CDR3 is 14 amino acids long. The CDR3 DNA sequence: TGTGCCAGCAAGAGTTTGGCAACTAATGAAAAACTGTTTTTT. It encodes CASKSLATNEKLFF.

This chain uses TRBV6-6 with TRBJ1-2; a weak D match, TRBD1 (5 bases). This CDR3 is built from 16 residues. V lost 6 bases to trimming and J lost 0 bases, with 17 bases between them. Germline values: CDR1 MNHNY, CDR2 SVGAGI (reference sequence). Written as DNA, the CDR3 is TGTGCCAGCAGCCCTCCCCCGGGAGGGGCTAACTATGGCTACACCTTC. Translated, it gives CASSPPPGGANYGYTF.

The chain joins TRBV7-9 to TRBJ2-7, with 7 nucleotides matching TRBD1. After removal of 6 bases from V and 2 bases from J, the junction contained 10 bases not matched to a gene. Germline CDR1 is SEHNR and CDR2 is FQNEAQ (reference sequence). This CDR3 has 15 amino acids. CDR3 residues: CASSLTQGPAYEQYF. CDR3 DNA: TGTGCCAGCAGTTTGACACAGGGGCCTGCCTACGAGCAGTACTTC.

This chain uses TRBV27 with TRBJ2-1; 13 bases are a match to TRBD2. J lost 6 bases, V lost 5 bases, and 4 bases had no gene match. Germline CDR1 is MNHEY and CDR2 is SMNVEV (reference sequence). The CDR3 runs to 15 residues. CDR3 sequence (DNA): TGTGCCAGCAGTACCGGGACTAGCGGGACCAATGAGCAGTTCTTC. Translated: CASSTGTSGTNEQFF.

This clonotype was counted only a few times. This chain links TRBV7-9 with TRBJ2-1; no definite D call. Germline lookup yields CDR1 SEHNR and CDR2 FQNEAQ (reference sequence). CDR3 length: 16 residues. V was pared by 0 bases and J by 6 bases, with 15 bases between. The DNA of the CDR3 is TGTGCCAGCAGCTTAGCGAGCAAGAATTTACTCAATGAGCAGTTCTTC. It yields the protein CASSLASKNLLNEQFF.

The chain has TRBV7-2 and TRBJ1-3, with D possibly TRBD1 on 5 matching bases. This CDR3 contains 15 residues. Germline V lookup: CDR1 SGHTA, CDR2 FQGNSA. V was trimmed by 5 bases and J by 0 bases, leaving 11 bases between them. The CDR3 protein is CASSRGTYSGNTIYF. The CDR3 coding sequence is TGTGCCAGCAGCAGAGGGACCTACTCTGGAAACACCATATATTTT.

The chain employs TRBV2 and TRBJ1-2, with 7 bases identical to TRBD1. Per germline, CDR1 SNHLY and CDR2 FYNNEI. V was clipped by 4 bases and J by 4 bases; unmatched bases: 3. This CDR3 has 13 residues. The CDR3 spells CASSGRQGYGYTF. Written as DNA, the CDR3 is TGTGCCAGCAGTGGTAGACAGGGCTATGGCTACACCTTC. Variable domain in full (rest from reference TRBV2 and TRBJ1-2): EPEVTQTPSHQVTQMGQEVILRCVPISNHLYFYWYRQILGQKVEFLVSFYNNEISEKSEIFDDQFSVERPDGSNFTLKIRSTKLEDSAMYFCASSGRQGYGYTFGSGTRLTVV.

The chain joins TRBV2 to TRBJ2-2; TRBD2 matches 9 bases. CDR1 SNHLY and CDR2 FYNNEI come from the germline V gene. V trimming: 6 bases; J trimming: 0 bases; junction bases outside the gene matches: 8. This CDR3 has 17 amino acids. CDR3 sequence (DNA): TGTGCCAGCAGCCATCTAGCGGGGACAGCGAACACCGGGGAGCTGTTTTTT. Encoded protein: CASSHLAGTANTGELFF.

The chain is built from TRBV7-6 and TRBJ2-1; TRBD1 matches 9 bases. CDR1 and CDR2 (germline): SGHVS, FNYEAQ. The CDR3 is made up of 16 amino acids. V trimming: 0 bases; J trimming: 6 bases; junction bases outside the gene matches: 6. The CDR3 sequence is CASSLASGQGGNEQFF. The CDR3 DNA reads TGTGCCAGCAGCTTAGCCTCGGGACAGGGAGGCAATGAGCAGTTCTTC.

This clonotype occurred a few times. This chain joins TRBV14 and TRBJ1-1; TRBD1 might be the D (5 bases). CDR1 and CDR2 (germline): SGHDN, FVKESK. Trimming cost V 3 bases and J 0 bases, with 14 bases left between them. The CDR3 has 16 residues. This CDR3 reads CASSHDSGLMNTEAFF. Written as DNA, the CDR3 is TGTGCCAGCAGCCATGACTCAGGGCTAATGAACACTGAAGCTTTCTTT.

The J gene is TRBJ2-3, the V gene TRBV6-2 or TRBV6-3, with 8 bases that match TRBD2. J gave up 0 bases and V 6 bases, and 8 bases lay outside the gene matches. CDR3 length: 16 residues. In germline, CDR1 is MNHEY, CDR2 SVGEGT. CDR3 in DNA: TGTGCCAGCAGCAGCGGGAGAGAGGCGAGCACAGATACGCAGTATTTT. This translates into CASSSGREASTDTQYF.

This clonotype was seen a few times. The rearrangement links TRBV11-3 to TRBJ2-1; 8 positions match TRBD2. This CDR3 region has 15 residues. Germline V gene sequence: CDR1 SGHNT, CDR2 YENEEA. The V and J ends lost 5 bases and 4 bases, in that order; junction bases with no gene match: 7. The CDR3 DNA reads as TGTGCCAGCAGCCCGGGACTAGTCGGGTACAATGAGCAGTTCTTC. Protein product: CASSPGLVGYNEQFF.

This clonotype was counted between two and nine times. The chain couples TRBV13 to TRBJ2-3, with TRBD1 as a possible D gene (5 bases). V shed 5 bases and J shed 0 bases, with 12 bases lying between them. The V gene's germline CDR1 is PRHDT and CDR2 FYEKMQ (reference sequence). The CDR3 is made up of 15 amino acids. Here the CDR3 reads CASSQTDSSTDTQYF. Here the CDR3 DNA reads TGTGCCAGCAGCCAGACAGACTCTAGCACAGATACGCAGTATTTT.

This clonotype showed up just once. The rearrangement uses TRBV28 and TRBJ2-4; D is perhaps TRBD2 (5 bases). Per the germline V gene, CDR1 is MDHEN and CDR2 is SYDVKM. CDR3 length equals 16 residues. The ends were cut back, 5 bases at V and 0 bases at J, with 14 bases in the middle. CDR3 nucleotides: TGTGCCAGCAGTAACAACAACGGGGTAGCCAAAAACATTCAGTACTTC. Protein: CASSNNNGVAKNIQYF. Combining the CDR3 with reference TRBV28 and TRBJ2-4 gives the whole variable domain DVKVTQSSRYLVKRTGEKVFLECVQDMDHENMFWYRQDPGLGLRLIYFSYDVKMKEKGDIPEGYSVSREKKERFSLILESASTNQTSMYLCASSNNNGVAKNIQYFGAGTRLSVL.

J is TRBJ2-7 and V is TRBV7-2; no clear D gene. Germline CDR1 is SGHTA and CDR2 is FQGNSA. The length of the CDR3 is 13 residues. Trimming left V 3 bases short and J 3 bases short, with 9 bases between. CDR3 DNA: TGTGCCAGCAGCTTTAATCTCTACTACGAGCAGTACTTC. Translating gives CASSFNLYYEQYF.

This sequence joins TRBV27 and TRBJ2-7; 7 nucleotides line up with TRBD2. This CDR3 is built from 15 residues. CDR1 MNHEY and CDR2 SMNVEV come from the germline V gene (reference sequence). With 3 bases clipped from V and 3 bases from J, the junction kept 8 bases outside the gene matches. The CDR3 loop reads CASSLSTGGHYEQYF. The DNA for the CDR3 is TGTGCCAGCAGTTTGTCAACGGGAGGCCACTACGAGCAGTACTTC.

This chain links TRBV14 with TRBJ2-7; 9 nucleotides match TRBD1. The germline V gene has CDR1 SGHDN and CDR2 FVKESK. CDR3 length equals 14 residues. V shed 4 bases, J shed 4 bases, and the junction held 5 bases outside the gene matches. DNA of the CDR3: TGTGCCAGCAGCCCTGGACAGGGGTTATACGAGCAGTACTTC. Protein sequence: CASSPGQGLYEQYF. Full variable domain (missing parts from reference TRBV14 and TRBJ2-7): EAGVTQFPSHSVIEKGQTVTLRCDPISGHDNLYWYRRVMGKEIKFLLHFVKESKQDESGMPNNRFLAERTGGTYSTLKVQPAELEDSGVYFCASSPGQGLYEQYFGPGTRLTVT.

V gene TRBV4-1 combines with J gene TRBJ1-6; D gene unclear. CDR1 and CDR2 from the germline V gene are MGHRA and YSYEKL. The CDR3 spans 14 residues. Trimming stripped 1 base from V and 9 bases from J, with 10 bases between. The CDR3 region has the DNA TGCGCCAGCAGCCAAGGGACGGCCGGTTCACCCCTCCACTTT. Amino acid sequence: CASSQGTAGSPLHF.

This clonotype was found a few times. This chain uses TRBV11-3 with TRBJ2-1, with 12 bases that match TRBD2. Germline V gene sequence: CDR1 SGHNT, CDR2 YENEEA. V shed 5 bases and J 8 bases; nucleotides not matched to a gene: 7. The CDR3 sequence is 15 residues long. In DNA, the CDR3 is TGTGCCAGCAGCCCGACTAGCGGGAGACCCCATGAGCAGTTCTTC. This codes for CASSPTSGRPHEQFF.

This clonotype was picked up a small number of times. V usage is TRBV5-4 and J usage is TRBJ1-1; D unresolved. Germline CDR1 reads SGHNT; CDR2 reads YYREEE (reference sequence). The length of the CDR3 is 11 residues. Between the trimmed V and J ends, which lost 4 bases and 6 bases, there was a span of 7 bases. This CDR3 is CASSRGPEAFF. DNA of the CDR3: TGTGCCAGCAGCCGAGGTCCTGAAGCTTTCTTT.

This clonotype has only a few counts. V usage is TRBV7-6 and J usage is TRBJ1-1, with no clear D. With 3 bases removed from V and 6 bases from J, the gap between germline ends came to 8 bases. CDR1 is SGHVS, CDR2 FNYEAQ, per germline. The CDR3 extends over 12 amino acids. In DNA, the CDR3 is TGTGCCAGCAGCTTTAGCATTCCTGAAGCTTTCTTT. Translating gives CASSFSIPEAFF.

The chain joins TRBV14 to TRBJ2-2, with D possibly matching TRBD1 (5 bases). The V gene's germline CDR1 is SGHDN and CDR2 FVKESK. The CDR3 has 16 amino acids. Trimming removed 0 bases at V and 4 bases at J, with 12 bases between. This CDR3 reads CASSQDGAGPTGELFF. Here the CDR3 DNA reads TGTGCCAGCAGCCAAGATGGGGCAGGCCCCACCGGGGAGCTGTTTTTT.

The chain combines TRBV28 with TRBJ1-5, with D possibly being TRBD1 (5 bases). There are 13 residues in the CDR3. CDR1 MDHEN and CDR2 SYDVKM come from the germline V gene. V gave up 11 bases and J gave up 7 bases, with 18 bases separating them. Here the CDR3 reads CALVGGFEQPQHF. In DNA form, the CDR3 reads TGTGCCTTAGTCGGGGGTTTCGAACAGCCCCAGCATTTT. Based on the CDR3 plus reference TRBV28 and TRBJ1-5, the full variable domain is DVKVTQSSRYLVKRTGEKVFLECVQDMDHENMFWYRQDPGLGLRLIYFSYDVKMKEKGDIPEGYSVSREKKERFSLILESASTNQTSMYLCALVGGFEQPQHFGDGTRLSIL.

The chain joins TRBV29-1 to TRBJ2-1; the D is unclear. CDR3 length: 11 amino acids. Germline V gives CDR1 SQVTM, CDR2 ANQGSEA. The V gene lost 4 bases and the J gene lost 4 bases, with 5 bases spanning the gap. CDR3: CSVGSYNEQFF. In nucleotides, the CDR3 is TGCAGCGTTGGGTCGTACAATGAGCAGTTCTTC.

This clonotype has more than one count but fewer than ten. CDR3 sequence: CASSRGNQETQYF. CDR3 in DNA: TGTGCCAGTAGCAGGGGGAATCAAGAGACCCAGTACTTC. The chain is built from TRBV19 and TRBJ2-5; 7 bases are shared with TRBD1. The trim removed 6 bases at V and 2 bases at J, leaving 3 bases unmatched. In germline, CDR1 is LNHDA, CDR2 SQIVND (reference sequence). The CDR3 contains 13 residues.

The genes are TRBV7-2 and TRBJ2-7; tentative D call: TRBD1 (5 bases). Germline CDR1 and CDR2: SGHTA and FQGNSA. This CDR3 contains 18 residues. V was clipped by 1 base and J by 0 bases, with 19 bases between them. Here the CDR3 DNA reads TGTGCCAGCAGCTTAGACCCCCGTATGGGGCCTAGCTCCTACGAGCAGTACTTC. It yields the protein CASSLDPRMGPSSYEQYF.